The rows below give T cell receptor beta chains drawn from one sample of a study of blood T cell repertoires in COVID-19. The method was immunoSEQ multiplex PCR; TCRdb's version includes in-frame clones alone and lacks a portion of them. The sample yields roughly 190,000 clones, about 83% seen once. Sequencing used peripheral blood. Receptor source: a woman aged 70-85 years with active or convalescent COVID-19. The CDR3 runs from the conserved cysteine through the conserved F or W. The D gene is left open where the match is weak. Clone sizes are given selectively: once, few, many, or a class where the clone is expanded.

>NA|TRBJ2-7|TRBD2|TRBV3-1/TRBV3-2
CASSRGLAQSYEQYF
TGTGCCAGCAGCCGTGGACTAGCGCAATCCTACGAGCAGTACTTC
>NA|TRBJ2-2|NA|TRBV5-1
CASSPSSGEGGELFF
TGCGCCAGCAGCCCCAGTTCGGGAGAGGGCGGGGAGCTGTTTTTT
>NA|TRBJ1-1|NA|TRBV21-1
CARRTGGSNTEAFF
TGTGCCCGAAGGACAGGGGGATCGAACACTGAAGCTTTCTTT
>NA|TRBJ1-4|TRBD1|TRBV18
CASSTRQGLNEKLFF
TGTGCCAGCTCAACGCGACAGGGCCTTAATGAAAAACTGTTTTTT
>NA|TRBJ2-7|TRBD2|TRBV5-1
CASSSGLAGGDNEQYF
TGCGCCAGCAGCTCGGGACTAGCGGGAGGTGACAACGAGCAGTACTTC
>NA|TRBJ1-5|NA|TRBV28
CASRTGMKPQHF
TGTGCCAGCAGGACAGGCATGAAGCCCCAGCATTTT
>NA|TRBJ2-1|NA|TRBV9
CASSAGGQAGLSYNEQFF
TGTGCCAGCAGCGCAGGGGGGCAAGCGGGCCTCTCCTACAATGAGCAGTTCTTC
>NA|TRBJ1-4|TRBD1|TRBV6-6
CASKKGQGDEKLFF
TGTGCCAGCAAAAAGGGACAGGGAGATGAAAAACTGTTTTTT
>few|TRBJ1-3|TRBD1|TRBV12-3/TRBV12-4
CASSLSRQGGLYF
TGTGCCAGCAGTTTAAGCCGACAGGGCGGGTTATATTTT
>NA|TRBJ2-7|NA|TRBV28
CASSFGSDYEQYF
TGTGCCAGCAGTTTTGGTTCAGACTACGAGCAGTACTTC
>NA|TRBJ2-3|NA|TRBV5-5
CASSLGLEVTDTQYF
TGTGCCAGCAGCTTGGGACTAGAGGTCACAGATACGCAGTATTTT
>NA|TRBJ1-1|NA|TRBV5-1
CASSEMNTEAFF
TGCGCCAGCAGCGAGATGAACACTGAAGCTTTCTTT
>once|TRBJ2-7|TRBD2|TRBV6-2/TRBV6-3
CASSYGTSGYEQYF
TGTGCCAGCAGTTACGGGACTAGCGGCTACGAGCAGTACTTC
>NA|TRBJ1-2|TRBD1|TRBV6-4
CASRPTGGRGYGYTF
TGTGCCAGCAGGCCCACAGGGGGCCGTGGGTATGGCTACACCTTC
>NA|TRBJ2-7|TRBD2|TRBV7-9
CASSLVPWDRAGEYEQYF
TGTGCCAGCAGCTTAGTACCCTGGGACCGAGCGGGAGAGTACGAGCAGTACTTC
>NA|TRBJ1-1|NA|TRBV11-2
CASSLDRPRQGEAFF
TGTGCCAGCAGCTTAGATCGTCCCCGGCAGGGTGAAGCTTTCTTT
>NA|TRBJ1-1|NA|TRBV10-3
CAISDPGTPNTEAFF
TGTGCCATCAGTGACCCTGGGACACCCAACACTGAAGCTTTCTTT
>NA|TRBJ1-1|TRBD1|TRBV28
CASRRQGAGTEAFF
TGTGCCAGCAGGCGACAGGGGGCCGGCACTGAAGCTTTCTTT